This T cell receptor beta chain was sequenced for a study of response to subunit inactivated influenza vaccine. TCRdb itself ran the RT-PCR reads through MiXCR, one entry per CDR3 protein. The repertoire includes around 520,000 distinct CDR3 sequences, approximately 10% of them detected once, and about 10% sits in the top ten. V was trimmed by 2 bases and J by 1 base, leaving 17 bases between them. The CDR3 is 17 amino acids. CDR1 is LGHDT, CDR2 YNNKEL, per germline (reference sequence). This chain links TRBV3-1 with TRBJ1-1; D not resolved. The source of this sequence is a man between 45 and 60 years old who received an inactivated influenza vaccine. The source was PBMCs from blood, collected on the day of vaccination. The CDR3 sequence: CASSQRLLVRGNTEAFF. The CDR3 DNA sequence: TGTGCCAGCAGCCAACGCCTACTCGTCAGAGGGAACACTGAAGCTTTCTTT.